Following are 18 T cell receptor beta chains from one sample sequenced in a study of PD-1 blockade in classical Hodgkin lymphoma. Libraries were prepared by immunoSEQ multiplex PCR; TCRdb keeps only in-frame clonotypes and omits some of them. The profile shows 15,000 to 20,000 clones, around 80% of them singletons. Regarding time point: cycle 4 day 1 (C4D1), after 6 weeks of nivolumab. Brentuximab vedotin exposure varied, and every patient relapsed after autologous stem cell transplantation. CD4+ T cells were purified from thawed PBMCs by negative selection. Sample: CD4+ T cells from blood, taken before the fourth cycle of nivolumab. These receptors originate from a human donor with classical Hodgkin lymphoma.

The CDR3 loop reads CASSYGTGIGQPQHF. DNA of the CDR3: TGTGCCAGTAGTTATGGGACAGGGATAGGTCAGCCCCAGCATTTT. The V call is TRBV19, the J call TRBJ1-5; 9 bases match TRBD1. This CDR3 spans 15 amino acids. The germline gives CDR1 LNHDA, CDR2 SQIVND (reference sequence). The ends lost 5 bases at V and 6 bases at J; junction bases unmatched: 8.

For the CDR3, the DNA is TGTGCCAGCAAAAACCATGCGGCAACGACCCGAAATTCACCCCTCCACTTT. Its translation is CASKNHAATTRNSPLHF. This chain links TRBV7-2 with TRBJ1-6; D is undetermined. Deletions cut 7 bases from V and 7 bases from J, with 23 bases between. This CDR3 has 17 amino acids. Germline CDR1 reads SGHTA; CDR2 reads FQGNSA. Filled out from reference TRBV7-2 and TRBJ1-6, the complete variable domain reads GAGVSQSPSNKVTEKGKDVELRCDPISGHTALYWYRQSLGQGLEFLIYFQGNSAPDKSGLPSDRFSAERTGGSVSTLTIQRTQQEDSAVYLCASKNHAATTRNSPLHFGNGTRLTVT.

The V gene is TRBV6-1, the J gene TRBJ1-2; TRBD1 aligns across 7 bases. Germline loops: CDR1 MNHNS, CDR2 SASEGT. The CDR3 has 14 amino acids. With 6 bases clipped from V and 0 bases from J, the junction kept 4 bases outside the gene matches. CDR3 residues: CASSPGTANYGYTF. The CDR3 DNA follows: TGTGCCAGCAGCCCCGGGACAGCTAACTATGGCTACACCTTC.

This clone was seen only a few times. The chain employs TRBV10-1 and TRBJ2-7, with unresolved D. Germline V CDR1 and CDR2: WNHNN, SYGVQD (reference sequence). With 3 bases removed from V and 2 bases from J, the gap between germline ends came to 5 bases. This CDR3 spans 12 amino acids. The CDR3 spells CASSDPTYEQYF. The CDR3 DNA sequence: TGCGCCAGCAGTGACCCAACCTACGAGCAGTACTTC.

This clone was observed a few times. V gene TRBV7-9 combines with J gene TRBJ1-1; D gene unclear. Germline CDR1 and CDR2: SEHNR and FQNEAQ (reference sequence). This CDR3 contains 11 residues. V was cut by 5 bases and J by 3 bases, with 4 bases left in between. CDR3 amino acids: CASSRDTEAFF. CDR3 bases: TGTGCCAGCAGCCGGGACACTGAAGCTTTCTTT. Supplemented by reference TRBV7-9 and TRBJ1-1, the full variable domain reads DTGVSQNPRHKITKRGQNVTFRCDPISEHNRLYWYRQTLGQGPEFLTYFQNEAQLEKSRLLSDRFSAERPKGSFSTLEIQRTEQGDSAMYLCASSRDTEAFFGQGTRLTVV.

J is TRBJ1-5 and V is TRBV6-6; the D gene is possibly TRBD1 (6 bases). The CDR3 has 16 residues. Trimming removed 2 bases at V and 5 bases at J, with 16 bases between. Germline CDR1 reads MNHNY; CDR2 reads SVGAGI (reference sequence). The DNA of the CDR3 is TGTGCCAGCAGTTACAACCCCTTGGGGGCTGATCAGCCCCAGCATTTT. Amino acid sequence: CASSYNPLGADQPQHF.

This chain connects TRBV19 to TRBJ2-6; D possibly corresponds to TRBD1 (7 bases). Trimming pared 9 bases from V and 2 bases from J, leaving 8 bases between. CDR1 is LNHDA, CDR2 SQIVND, per germline (reference sequence). The CDR3 has 13 amino acids. CDR3 coding DNA: TGTGCCAGCAGGGGGGCTGGGGCCAACGTCCTGACTTTC. Its protein product is CASRGAGANVLTF.

Written as DNA, the CDR3 is TGTGCCAGCAGCACTAGCGGGGGGGTCACAGATACGCAGTATTTT. Translated: CASSTSGGVTDTQYF. V and J are TRBV6-6 and TRBJ2-3; TRBD2 matches at 13 bases. Germline V CDR1 and CDR2: MNHNY, SVGAGI (reference sequence). V lost 6 bases and J lost 2; bases outside the gene matches: 2. CDR3 length equals 15 residues.

The chain employs TRBV10-1 and TRBJ1-1; D is possibly TRBD1 (6 bases). Trimming took off 2 bases at V and 2 bases at J, with 15 bases between the two ends. Germline CDR1 and CDR2: WNHNN and SYGVQD (reference sequence). The CDR3 has 16 amino acids. Here the CDR3 reads CASSELRGVGNTEAFF. DNA for the CDR3: TGCGCCAGCAGTGAGCTCAGGGGAGTGGGCAACACTGAAGCTTTCTTT.

The chain uses TRBV11-2 and TRBJ2-2, with 7 positions matching TRBD1. The CDR3 runs to 16 residues. Trimming at V came to 1 base and at J to 4 bases, leaving 6 bases not matched to a gene. Germline V gene sequence: CDR1 SGHAT, CDR2 FQNNGV. The CDR3 loop is CASSLVPGGTTGELFF. In DNA form, the CDR3 reads TGTGCCAGCAGCTTAGTCCCAGGGGGTACCACCGGGGAGCTGTTTTTT.

This clone appeared a single time. The rearrangement uses TRBV19 and TRBJ2-7, with D perhaps TRBD2 (6 bases). Trimming pared 4 bases from V and 2 bases from J, leaving 9 bases between. The CDR3 has 13 residues. Germline V CDR1 and CDR2: LNHDA, SQIVND (reference sequence). The CDR3 DNA reads as TGTGCCAGTAGTAGCGGGATTACCTACGAGCAGTACTTC. It is translated as CASSSGITYEQYF.

This clone was counted only a few times. The chain employs TRBV11-2 and TRBJ2-2, with D possibly matching TRBD1 (7 bases). Trimming cost V 8 bases and J 5 bases, with 15 bases left between them. Looked up from germline, CDR1 is SGHAT and CDR2 is FQNNGV. This CDR3 is built from 14 residues. The DNA for the CDR3 is TGTGCCAGCGGATCAGGGGGGAGGACCGGGGAGCTGTTTTTT. This gives the protein CASGSGGRTGELFF.

This clone came up a few times. Mismatch with germline at one junction end may stem from a read error. The rearrangement links TRBV14 to TRBJ1-2, with 8 positions matching TRBD1. Germline V gene lookup returns CDR1 SGHDN and CDR2 FVKESK. The CDR3 contains 14 residues. The CDR3 DNA is TGTGCCAGCAGTCAAGAACAGGGGGGGTATGGCTACACCTTC. Amino acid sequence: CASSQEQGGYGYTF.

This rearrangement joins TRBV30 to TRBJ2-7, with 8 positions matching TRBD1. CDR1 and CDR2 from the germline V gene are GTSNPN and SVGIG (reference sequence). CDR3 length: 14 amino acids. V lost 4 bases, J lost 2 bases, and 7 bases stayed unmatched. CDR3 loop: CAWTLYRGAYEQYF. The CDR3, as DNA: TGTGCCTGGACTCTTTACAGGGGGGCCTACGAGCAGTACTTC.

The rearrangement uses TRBV5-6 and TRBJ2-7; unclear D gene. Germline assignment: CDR1 SGHDT and CDR2 YYEEEE. The CDR3 is 11 residues long. The V end was cut by 5 bases, the J end by 2 bases, with 5 bases between. The chain's CDR3 is CASSSAYEQYV. In DNA form, the CDR3 reads TGTGCCAGCAGTTCGGCCTACGAGCAGTACGTC.

The V call is TRBV28, the J call TRBJ1-1; tentative D call: TRBD1 (6 bases). Germline V gene data show CDR1 as MDHEN and CDR2 as SYDVKM. The CDR3 is 13 amino acids. V shed 6 bases and J shed 1 base, with 9 bases lying between them. CDR3 region: CASSPQGNTEAFF. CDR3 sequence (DNA): TGTGCCAGCAGCCCACAGGGGAACACTGAAGCTTTCTTT.

DNA for the CDR3: TGCGCCAGCAGCCAACCATCCGGACTAGCGGGGAGCTCCTACGAGCAGTACTTC. The encoded protein is CASSQPSGLAGSSYEQYF. The chain has TRBV4-3 and TRBJ2-7; 12 bases fit TRBD2. Looked up from germline, CDR1 is LGHNA and CDR2 is YSLEER. CDR3 length equals 18 residues. V dropped 2 bases and J dropped 0; count of bases not matched to a gene: 8.

The rearrangement uses TRBV4-2 and TRBJ1-6; D unresolved. With 0 bases removed from V and 6 bases from J, the gap between germline ends came to 9 bases. The CDR3 runs 15 residues. Germline V gene data show CDR1 as LGHNA and CDR2 as YNFKEQ. The CDR3 is CASSQEVTANSPLHF. In nucleotides, the CDR3 is TGTGCCAGCAGCCAAGAGGTGACGGCTAATTCACCCCTCCACTTT.